This passage covers 24 T cell receptor beta chains from one sample sequenced in a study of shared clonotypes between healthy human individuals. Sequencing was performed with immunoSEQ multiplex PCR; in TCRdb, only in-frame clones are kept and a portion is missing. The sample yields 2 million to 2.5 million clones, around 95% seen once. Specimen: naive CD4+ T cells sorted from blood. Subset defined: CD45RA+ positively selected. Receptor source: a man aged 18 to 29 in good health.

V is TRBV25-1 and J is TRBJ1-1; D possibly corresponds to TRBD1 (5 bases). This CDR3 is built from 13 residues. Germline assignment: CDR1 MGHDK and CDR2 SYGVNS. V lost 6 bases and J lost 1, with 9 bases in between. This CDR3 reads CASSKGRNTEAFF. CDR3 bases: TGTGCCAGCAGCAAGGGGAGGAACACTGAAGCTTTCTTT. Supplemented by reference TRBV25-1 and TRBJ1-1, the full variable domain reads EADIYQTPRYLVIGTGKKITLECSQTMGHDKMYWYQQDPGMELHLIHYSYGVNSTEKGDLSSESTVSRIRTEHFPLTLESARPSHTSQYLCASSKGRNTEAFFGQGTRLTVV.

The chain uses TRBV9 and TRBJ1-5; D unclear. The germline V gene encodes CDR1 SGDLS and CDR2 YYNGEE. There are 12 residues in the CDR3. V was clipped by 3 bases and J by 4 bases, with 5 bases between them. The CDR3 spells CASSDGNQPQHF. The CDR3 DNA is TGTGCCAGCAGCGACGGTAATCAGCCCCAGCATTTT.

This chain links TRBV5-5 with TRBJ2-4; D gene uncertain. Germline CDR1 and CDR2: SGHKS and YYEKEE (reference sequence). V was shortened by 0 bases and J by 7 bases, with 2 bases between the two germline ends. This CDR3 region has 11 residues. The CDR3 DNA reads TGTGCCAGCAGCTTGGTTAACATTCAGTACTTC. This encodes CASSLVNIQYF.

This chain uses TRBV6-1 with TRBJ1-5; 7 bases match TRBD1. The CDR3 loop spans 18 amino acids. Per the germline V gene, CDR1 is MNHNS and CDR2 is SASEGT. With 4 bases clipped from V and 2 bases from J, the junction kept 14 bases outside the gene matches. CDR3: CASSGRGGENVGNQPQHF. The CDR3 nucleotides read TGTGCCAGCAGTGGGCGAGGGGGCGAGAACGTGGGCAATCAGCCCCAGCATTTT.

The chain employs TRBV6-1 and TRBJ2-3; D perhaps matches TRBD2 (5 bases). The V end lost 4 bases, the J end lost 6 bases, and 17 bases lay between the germline ends. Per the germline V gene, CDR1 is MNHNS and CDR2 is SASEGT. There are 15 residues in the CDR3. The CDR3 bases are TGTGCCAGCAGTGGAGGGAGAATACAACCCGATACGCAGTATTTT. Protein sequence: CASSGGRIQPDTQYF.

V gene TRBV15 combines with J gene TRBJ2-1; 8 bases are shared with TRBD2. Germline loops: CDR1 LNHNV, CDR2 YYDKDF (reference sequence). The CDR3 covers 19 residues. V lost 1 base and J lost 0; bases outside the gene matches: 11. The CDR3 sequence: CATSRGGAGALGSYNEQFF. In DNA, the CDR3 is TGTGCCACCAGCAGAGGGGGAGCGGGGGCCCTTGGCTCCTACAATGAGCAGTTCTTC.

The genes are TRBV10-3 and TRBJ1-1, with 8 nucleotides matching TRBD1. The CDR3 loop spans 14 amino acids. The trim removed 6 bases at V and 3 bases at J, leaving 6 bases unmatched. In germline, CDR1 is ENHRY, CDR2 SYGVKD. The CDR3 coding sequence is TGTGCCATCAGCCCGGACAGGGAGTACACTGAAGCTTTCTTT. Residues: CAISPDREYTEAFF.

V is TRBV18 and J is TRBJ2-7; 8 bases fit TRBD2. The junction had 11 bases not matched to a gene; V was cut back by 1 base and J by 0 bases. This CDR3 has 18 residues. CDR1 and CDR2 from the germline V gene are KGHSH and LQKENI. The CDR3 here is CASSPLNSGVHGSYEQYF. As DNA, the CDR3 is TGTGCCAGCTCACCACTCAATAGCGGGGTGCACGGCTCCTACGAGCAGTACTTC. Together with reference TRBV18 and TRBJ2-7, the CDR3 gives the full variable domain: NAGVMQNPRHLVRRRGQEARLRCSPMKGHSHVYWYRQLPEEGLKFMVYLQKENIIDESGMPKERFSAEFPKEGPSILRIQQVVRGDSAAYFCASSPLNSGVHGSYEQYFGPGTRLTVT.

The chain links TRBV5-6 to TRBJ2-7; the D gene could be TRBD1 or TRBD2 (5 bases each). This CDR3 has 16 amino acids. Trimming removed 0 bases at V and 3 bases at J, with 16 bases between. Germline-derived CDR1 and CDR2 are SGHDT and YYEEEE. The CDR3, as DNA: TGTGCCAGCAGCTTGGCCGGGGCAGGGTCGGACTACGAGCAGTACTTC. Translation: CASSLAGAGSDYEQYF.

The chain uses TRBV4-1 and TRBJ1-3; no firm D call. V lost 0 bases and J 4 bases, leaving 13 bases between the germline ends. CDR3 length equals 16 residues. Germline V gene sequence: CDR1 MGHRA, CDR2 YSYEKL. Here the CDR3 DNA reads TGCGCCAGCAGCCAAGATATGCTCCCCTTGGGAAACACCATATATTTT. Its protein is CASSQDMLPLGNTIYF.

The chain recombines TRBV29-1 with TRBJ2-7; D might be TRBD1 or TRBD2, each matching 5 bases. CDR3 size: 13 residues. Germline loops: CDR1 SQVTM, CDR2 ANQGSEA. V lost 4 bases to trimming and J lost 5 bases, with 15 bases between them. CDR3 nucleotide sequence: TGCAGCGTTGCTCGGACTGTGGGGGACGAGCAGTACTTC. This codes for CSVARTVGDEQYF.

This clone was observed a handful of times. The rearrangement joins TRBV2 to TRBJ1-5, with TRBD1 identical over 7 bases. Trimming took 1 base from V and 6 from J; bases not matched to a gene: 6. Germline values: CDR1 SNHLY, CDR2 FYNNEI. This CDR3 is 15 amino acids long. This CDR3 is CASSEEGGLVQPQHF. The CDR3 nucleotides read TGTGCCAGCAGTGAAGAAGGGGGCTTGGTTCAGCCCCAGCATTTT.

The rearrangement joins TRBV4-3 to TRBJ2-1; TRBD2 matches at 7 bases. This CDR3 has 15 amino acids. Germline CDR1 and CDR2: LGHNA and YSLEER. V trimming: 0 bases; J trimming: 4 bases; junction bases outside the gene matches: 3. The CDR3 here is CASSQDLADYNEQFF. DNA for the CDR3: TGCGCCAGCAGCCAAGATCTAGCGGATTACAATGAGCAGTTCTTC.

This chain joins TRBV19 and TRBJ1-6; D gene ambiguous. This CDR3 has 14 residues. V lost 3 bases and J 6 bases, leaving 9 bases between the germline ends. CDR1 is LNHDA, CDR2 SQIVND, per germline (reference sequence). In DNA form, the CDR3 reads TGTGCCAGTAGTATTGGGCCCTCTAATTCACCCCTCCACTTT. Its translation: CASSIGPSNSPLHF.

V and J are TRBV7-2 and TRBJ2-7, with 11 positions matching TRBD2. Trimming took 4 bases from V and 2 from J; bases not matched to a gene: 7. The CDR3 contains 16 residues. Germline V gives CDR1 SGHTA, CDR2 FQGNSA. This CDR3 reads CASSSAGTSGAYEQYF. The CDR3 DNA follows: TGTGCCAGCAGCTCGGCCGGGACTAGCGGAGCCTACGAGCAGTACTTC.

The chain combines TRBV7-8 with TRBJ2-7; D may be TRBD1 or TRBD2 (7 bases each). Germline V gene data show CDR1 as SGHVS and CDR2 as FQNEAQ. V lost 10 bases to trimming and J lost 7 bases, with 20 bases between them. The CDR3 runs 13 residues. Written as DNA, the CDR3 is TGTGCCACCGGCGGGGGTAGGGGGCTGGAGCAGTACTTC. It is translated as CATGGGRGLEQYF. Full variable domain (outside the CDR3, taken from reference TRBV7-8 and TRBJ2-7): GAGVSQSPRYKVAKRGQDVALRCDPISGHVSLFWYQQALGQGPEFLTYFQNEAQLDKSGLPSDRFFAERPEGSVSTLKIQRTQQEDSAVYLCATGGGRGLEQYFGPGTRLTVT.

As regards this clone: At the DNA level, this CDR3 is encoded by other sequences in the same sample as well. The J gene is TRBJ1-2, the V gene TRBV6-1; D gene unclear. The CDR3 covers 15 residues. The V gene's germline CDR1 is MNHNS and CDR2 SASEGT. The V gene lost 3 bases and the J gene lost 2 bases, with 13 bases spanning the gap. CDR3: CASSEILGGNYGYTF. The CDR3, as DNA: TGTGCCAGCAGTGAGATTCTAGGAGGGAACTATGGCTACACCTTC.

This chain links TRBV7-2 with TRBJ2-5; no clear D. V was pared by 0 bases and J by 0 bases, with 8 bases between. The CDR3 contains 15 residues. Germline CDR1 SGHTA, CDR2 FQGNSA. The CDR3 DNA follows: TGTGCCAGCAGCTTAGCTTGGACCAACCAAGAGACCCAGTACTTC. This encodes CASSLAWTNQETQYF.

This clone has a handful of counts. The gene calls are TRBV19 and TRBJ1-5, with D perhaps TRBD1 (6 bases). The CDR3 is 12 residues long. Germline V CDR1 and CDR2: LNHDA, SQIVND (reference sequence). Trimming took off 4 bases at V and 7 bases at J, with 8 bases between the two ends. CDR3 residues: CASSTRGQPQHF. DNA for the CDR3: TGTGCCAGTAGTACCAGGGGCCAGCCCCAGCATTTT.

The chain has TRBV5-4 and TRBJ2-2; 9 positions agree with TRBD2. J was trimmed by 4 bases and V by 2 bases; bases with no gene match: 6. The CDR3 is 16 residues long. From germline, CDR1 is SGHNT and CDR2 YYREEE (reference sequence). The CDR3 sequence: CASSFGASGTTGELFF. The CDR3 DNA is TGTGCCAGCAGCTTCGGAGCTAGCGGGACCACCGGGGAGCTGTTTTTT.

The chain carries TRBV28 and TRBJ2-5; TRBD2 might be the D (6 bases). Trimming pared 8 bases from V and 3 bases from J, leaving 13 bases between. The CDR3 is 13 residues long. Germline CDR1 reads MDHEN; CDR2 reads SYDVKM. CDR3 DNA sequence: TGTGCCAGCTATATGTGGGGGGAAGAGACCCAGTACTTC. Its translation: CASYMWGEETQYF.

This clone has just one count. The rearrangement joins TRBV30 to TRBJ1-4, with D possibly matching TRBD1 (6 bases). The CDR3 contains 15 residues. Trimming cost V 2 bases and J 5 bases, with 15 bases left between them. CDR1 and CDR2 (germline): GTSNPN, SVGIG (reference sequence). The CDR3 DNA reads TGTGCCTGGAGTAGGACCAGGGGCCAAAATGAAAAACTGTTTTTT. It encodes CAWSRTRGQNEKLFF.

The rearrangement joins TRBV28 to TRBJ2-7, with 7 bases lining up with TRBD2. V shed 8 bases and J 3 bases; nucleotides not matched to a gene: 13. This CDR3 has 15 amino acids. Germline values: CDR1 MDHEN, CDR2 SYDVKM. CDR3: CASWGGKRTLYEQYF. CDR3 nucleotide sequence: TGTGCCAGCTGGGGGGGGAAGCGCACACTCTACGAGCAGTACTTC.

This chain links TRBV28 with TRBJ1-4; 9 nucleotides line up with TRBD1. V shed 6 bases and J 5 bases; nucleotides not matched to a gene: 4. CDR1 is MDHEN, CDR2 SYDVKM, per germline. CDR3 length: 14 amino acids. CDR3 sequence: CASRWTGANEKLFF. The CDR3 DNA sequence: TGTGCCAGCAGGTGGACAGGGGCGAATGAAAAACTGTTTTTT. Filled out from reference TRBV28 and TRBJ1-4, the complete variable domain reads DVKVTQSSRYLVKRTGEKVFLECVQDMDHENMFWYRQDPGLGLRLIYFSYDVKMKEKGDIPEGYSVSREKKERFSLILESASTNQTSMYLCASRWTGANEKLFFGSGTQLSVL.